Reported below is one TCR beta chain. This sample was taken from a study of blood T cell repertoires in COVID-19. As for the study in general: Samples taken during acute and convalescent COVID-19 were collected in the United States, Italy and Spain.

This CDR3 region has 15 residues. The V and J ends lost 4 bases and 8 bases, in that order; junction bases with no gene match: 7. Germline CDR1 SGHRS, CDR2 YFSETQ. Measured with immunoSEQ multiplex PCR; TCRdb has only the in-frame clones, and not every one. The repertoire holds hundreds of thousands of clones, with around 88% as singletons. V and J are TRBV5-1 and TRBJ2-1, with TRBD1 matching 12 bases. The source of this sequence is a woman between 45 and 60 years old with acute or convalescent COVID-19. Sequencing used peripheral blood. The CDR3 nucleotides read TGCGCCAGCAGCAGGGGACAGGGGGCGTTTGATGAGCAGTTCTTC. Its translation is CASSRGQGAFDEQFF.